The rows below give T cell receptor beta chains drawn from one sample of a study of CXCR3-negative and CXCR3-positive naive CD8 T cells. TCRdb re-called the 5' RACE reads and gives one entry per CDR3 protein, without DNA. Its table records tens of thousands of distinct CDR3 sequences. Specimen: naive CXCR3- CD8+ T cells from blood. These receptors all stem from a human donor in good health. Some clones in this sample may be carry-over from other donors' samples. The CDR3 runs from the conserved cysteine through the conserved F or W.

J gene | V gene | CDR3 protein
TRBJ1-1 | TRBV7-9 | CASSLANPRNTEAFF
TRBJ2-1 | TRBV2 | CASSEEQDRVLDNEQFF
TRBJ2-7 | TRBV27 | CASSWAGSSYEQYF
TRBJ1-1 | TRBV27 | CASSKLGLTEAFF
TRBJ1-5 | TRBV7-9 | CASSGPGYSNQPQHF
TRBJ1-4 | TRBV28 | CASSGRQNLNEKLFF
TRBJ2-7 | TRBV29-1 | CSVEDSDRSYEQYF
TRBJ2-5 | TRBV4-1 | CASSQVLLGSQETQYF
TRBJ1-2 | TRBV27 | CASSSGTDYGYTF
TRBJ2-7 | TRBV5-1 | CASSWTGTGVEQYF
TRBJ2-5 | TRBV11-2 | CASSFEGAGGETQYF
TRBJ1-1 | TRBV4-3 | CASSQEGNEAFF
TRBJ2-5 | TRBV28 | CASLTRQSQETQYF
TRBJ1-5 | TRBV28 | CASSLRERQAGNQPQHF
TRBJ2-6 | TRBV11-2 | CASSLGQIIGANVLTF
TRBJ2-5 | TRBV20-1 | CSAPWGPARETQYF
TRBJ2-1 | TRBV28 | CASRLHGLAPYNEQFF
TRBJ2-5 | TRBV3-1 | CASSPANIQETQYF
TRBJ2-7 | TRBV20-1 | CSASVTGVTYEQYF
TRBJ2-1 | TRBV3-1 | CASSQPGTSPIPQDEQFF
TRBJ2-1 | TRBV28 | CASSSRYNEQFF
TRBJ2-7 | TRBV12-3/TRBV12-4 | CASTTGQGSYEQYF
TRBJ2-5 | TRBV7-2 | CASSPAERGAWETQYF
TRBJ1-2 | TRBV29-1 | CSVVPGREDGYTF
TRBJ1-5 | TRBV19 | CASSISPYSNQPQHF
TRBJ2-1 | TRBV10-3 | CAISGDSGDEQFF
TRBJ2-1 | TRBV6-6 | CASSYTGQGYGEQFF
TRBJ1-1 | TRBV7-9 | CASGGGQGGTEAFF
TRBJ1-1 | TRBV27 | CASSTRQGDTEAFF
TRBJ2-1 | TRBV28 | CASRPIDRVYETQYF
TRBJ2-1 | TRBV7-6 | CASRRLAGGHNEQFF
TRBJ2-1 | TRBV7-2 | CASSPGLDNEQFF
TRBJ2-7 | TRBV28 | CASTRSRESYEQYF
TRBJ2-5 | TRBV12-3/TRBV12-4 | CASSFAGRFGETQYF
TRBJ2-1 | TRBV5-1 | CASSLAFGGLAGGLTYNEQFF
TRBJ2-1 | TRBV3-1 | CASSQDPLEPRTSVSSYNEQFF